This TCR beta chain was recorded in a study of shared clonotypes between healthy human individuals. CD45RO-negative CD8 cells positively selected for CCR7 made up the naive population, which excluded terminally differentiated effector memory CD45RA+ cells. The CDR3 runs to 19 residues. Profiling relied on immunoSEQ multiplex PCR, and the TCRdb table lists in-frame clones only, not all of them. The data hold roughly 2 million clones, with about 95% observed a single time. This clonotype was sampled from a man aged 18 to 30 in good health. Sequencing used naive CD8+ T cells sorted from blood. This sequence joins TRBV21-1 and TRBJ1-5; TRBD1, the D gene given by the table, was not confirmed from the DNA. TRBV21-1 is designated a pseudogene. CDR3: CASSKEQSVNRGMDQPQHF. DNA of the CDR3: TGTGCCAGCAGCAAAGAGCAATCAGTAAACAGGGGTATGGATCAGCCCCAGCATTTT.